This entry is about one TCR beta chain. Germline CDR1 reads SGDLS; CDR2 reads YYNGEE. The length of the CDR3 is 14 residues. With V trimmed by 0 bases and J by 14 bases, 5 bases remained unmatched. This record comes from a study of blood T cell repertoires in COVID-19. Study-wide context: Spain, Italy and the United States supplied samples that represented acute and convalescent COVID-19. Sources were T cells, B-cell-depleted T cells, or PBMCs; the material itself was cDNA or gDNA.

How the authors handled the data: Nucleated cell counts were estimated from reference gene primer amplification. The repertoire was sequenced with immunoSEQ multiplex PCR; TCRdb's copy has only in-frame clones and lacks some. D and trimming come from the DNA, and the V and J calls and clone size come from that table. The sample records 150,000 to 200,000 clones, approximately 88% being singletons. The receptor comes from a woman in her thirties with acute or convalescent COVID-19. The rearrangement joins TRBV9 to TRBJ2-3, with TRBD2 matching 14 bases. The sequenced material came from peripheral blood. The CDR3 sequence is CASSVAQGLAGVYF. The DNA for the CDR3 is TGTGCCAGCAGCGTAGCTCAGGGACTAGCGGGGGTGTATTTT.